The rows below give T cell receptor beta chains drawn from one sample of a study of T cell responses to AZD1222 COVID-19 vaccine. Generated by immunoSEQ multiplex PCR, the TCRdb table keeps only in-frame clones and is missing some. The table lists roughly 98,000 clones, just over 90% of them singletons. The specimen was peripheral blood, collected on day 0 of AZD1222 vaccination. These receptors originate from an adult in good health. The conserved cysteine and the conserved F or W are not part of the CDR3 here. Each record gives: V gene, D gene, CDR3 protein. D genes are given only for firm matches.

TRBV5-5 | TRBD2 | ASSFWTSETQY
TRBV24-1 | . | ATSARRGGGTNEQF
TRBV6-4 | . | ASSEWRGGNSPLH
TRBV3-1/TRBV3-2 | . | ASSPRAVRSTEAF
TRBV29-1 | . | SVLISTEEGYT
TRBV7-2 | . | ASSLEGSFIDTQY
TRBV9 | TRBD1 | ASSPETGGSEKLF
TRBV30 | . | AWSGGGPGYT
TRBV19 | . | ASSIGLSRAGELF
TRBV7-2 | TRBD1 | ASSVTQGAGYGYT
TRBV19 | . | ASSIGTVNTEAF
TRBV6-5 | . | ASSYGNTIY
TRBV18 | . | ASSQNRDTTNYGYT
TRBV4-2 | . | ASSQEGGNSNQPQH
TRBV5-1 | TRBD1 | ASSSIDPGQEQETQY
TRBV5-4 | . | ASSLRGVFGYT